This T cell receptor beta chain came from a study of control samples from healthy donors and cancer patients. This clone was detected only once. The protocol was immunoSEQ multiplex PCR, while the TCRdb copy is restricted to in-frame clones and leaves out a portion. The data hold roughly 73,000 clones, with 80% to 95% observed a single time. V was pared by 4 bases and J by 6 bases, with 9 bases of the junction left unmatched. CDR1 is SGHRS and CDR2 is YFSETQ in the germline V gene. The length of the CDR3 is 15 residues. The sequenced sample consisted of blood. This sequence originates from a woman aged 55-75 years in good health. The genes are TRBV5-1 and TRBJ2-1; TRBD2 aligns across 8 bases. The CDR3 DNA reads TGCGCCAGCAGCGGCCAAGCGGGAGTAGTCAATGAGCAGTTCTTC. Its translation is CASSGQAGVVNEQFF. The full variable domain, rest sourced from reference TRBV5-1 and TRBJ2-1, is KAGVTQTPRYLIKTRGQQVTLSCSPISGHRSVSWYQQTPGQGLQFLFEYFSETQRNKGNFPGRFSGRQFSNSRSEMNVSTLELGDSALYLCASSGQAGVVNEQFFGPGTRLTVL.